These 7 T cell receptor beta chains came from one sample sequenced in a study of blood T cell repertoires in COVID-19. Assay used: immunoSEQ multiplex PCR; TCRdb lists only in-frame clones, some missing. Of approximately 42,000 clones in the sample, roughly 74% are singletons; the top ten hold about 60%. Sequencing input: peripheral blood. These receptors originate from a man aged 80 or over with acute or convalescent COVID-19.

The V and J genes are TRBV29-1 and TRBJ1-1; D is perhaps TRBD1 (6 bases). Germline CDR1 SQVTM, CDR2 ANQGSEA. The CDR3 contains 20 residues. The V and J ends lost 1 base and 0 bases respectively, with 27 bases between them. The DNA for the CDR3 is TGCAGCGTTGAAGCCATGGAAGTGAGGGGGGACGGGGGGATGAACACTGAAGCTTTCTTT. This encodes CSVEAMEVRGDGGMNTEAFF.

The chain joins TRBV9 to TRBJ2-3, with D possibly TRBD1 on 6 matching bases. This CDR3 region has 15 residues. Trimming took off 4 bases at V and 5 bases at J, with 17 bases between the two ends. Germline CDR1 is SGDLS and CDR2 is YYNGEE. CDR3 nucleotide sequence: TGTGCCAGCAGCTCCCAGGGGAATCGGGGAGATACGCAGTATTTT. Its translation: CASSSQGNRGDTQYF.

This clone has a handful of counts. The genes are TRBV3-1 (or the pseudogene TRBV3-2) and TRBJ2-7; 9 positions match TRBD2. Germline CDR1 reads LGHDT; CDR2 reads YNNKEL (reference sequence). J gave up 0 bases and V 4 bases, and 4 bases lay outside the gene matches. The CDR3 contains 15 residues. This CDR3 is CASSLGLAISYEQYF. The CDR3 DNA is TGTGCCAGCAGCCTGGGACTAGCAATCTCCTACGAGCAGTACTTC.

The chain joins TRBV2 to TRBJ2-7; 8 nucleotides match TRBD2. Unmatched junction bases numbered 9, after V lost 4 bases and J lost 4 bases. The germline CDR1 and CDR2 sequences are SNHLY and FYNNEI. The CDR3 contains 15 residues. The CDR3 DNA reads TGTGCCAGCAGTGTACAAGCGGGGGCGAGGTACGAGCAGTACTTC. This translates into CASSVQAGARYEQYF.

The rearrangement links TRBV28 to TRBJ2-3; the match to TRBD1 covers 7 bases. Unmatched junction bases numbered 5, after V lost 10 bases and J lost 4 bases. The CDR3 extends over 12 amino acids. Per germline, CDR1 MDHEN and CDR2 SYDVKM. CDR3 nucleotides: TGTGCCATCGAGACAGGGTCAGATACGCAGTATTTT. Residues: CAIETGSDTQYF.

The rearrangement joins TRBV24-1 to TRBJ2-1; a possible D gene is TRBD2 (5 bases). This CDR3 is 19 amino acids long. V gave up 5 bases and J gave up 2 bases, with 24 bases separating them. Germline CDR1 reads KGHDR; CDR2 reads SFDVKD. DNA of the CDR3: TGTGCCACCAGTGCTCGAATAGCCGGAGGTCGCCCCCCCTACAATGAGCAGTTCTTC. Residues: CATSARIAGGRPPYNEQFF.

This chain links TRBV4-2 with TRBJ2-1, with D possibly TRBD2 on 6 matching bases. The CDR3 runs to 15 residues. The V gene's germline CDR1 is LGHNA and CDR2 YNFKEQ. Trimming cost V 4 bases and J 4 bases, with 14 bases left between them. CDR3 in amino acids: CASSRALGTYNEQFF. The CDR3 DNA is TGTGCCAGCAGCCGGGCCCTTGGGACTTACAATGAGCAGTTCTTC.